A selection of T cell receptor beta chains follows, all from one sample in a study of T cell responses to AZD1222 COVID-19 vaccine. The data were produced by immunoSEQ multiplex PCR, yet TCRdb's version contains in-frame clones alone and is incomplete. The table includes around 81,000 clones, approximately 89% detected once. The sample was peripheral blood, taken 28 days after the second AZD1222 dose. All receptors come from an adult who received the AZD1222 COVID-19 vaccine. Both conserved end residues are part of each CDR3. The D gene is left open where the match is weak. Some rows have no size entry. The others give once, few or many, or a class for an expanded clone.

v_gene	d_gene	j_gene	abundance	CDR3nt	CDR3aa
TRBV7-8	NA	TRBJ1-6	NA	TGTGCCAGCAGCTTAGCCGTAGTTTCGAATTCACCCCTCCACTTT	CASSLAVVSNSPLHF
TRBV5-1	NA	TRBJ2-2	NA	TGCGCCAGCAGCTTGGACGGCAGGGAAGGCGGGGAGCTGTTTTTT	CASSLDGREGGELFF
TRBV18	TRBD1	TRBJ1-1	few	TGTGCCAGCTCACCTAGGACAGGAACCATGAACACTGAAGCTTTCTTT	CASSPRTGTMNTEAFF
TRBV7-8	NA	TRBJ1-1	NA	TGTGCCAGCAGCTTAGTCCAGAAGAACACTGAAGCTTTCTTT	CASSLVQKNTEAFF
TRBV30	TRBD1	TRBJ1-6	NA	TGTGCCTACAATCGGGACAGCGCGGTCCCCCTAAATTCACCCCTCCACTTT	CAYNRDSAVPLNSPLHF
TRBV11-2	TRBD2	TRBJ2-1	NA	TGTGCCAGCAGCCCTCCTGGGGCGGGAGCCTCTAATGAGCAGTTCTTC	CASSPPGAGASNEQFF
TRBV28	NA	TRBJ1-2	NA	TGTGCCAGCAGTTCTTTGACAAAGGATGGCTACACCTTC	CASSSLTKDGYTF
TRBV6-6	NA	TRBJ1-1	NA	TGTGCCAGCAGTCCGCGTGGAGGATTAGAAGCTTTCTTT	CASSPRGGLEAFF
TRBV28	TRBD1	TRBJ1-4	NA	TGTGCCACAATACAGGGGACTAATGAAAAACTGTTTTTT	CATIQGTNEKLFF
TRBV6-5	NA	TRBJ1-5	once	TGTGCCAGCAGTTCGGGGCTGGATCAGCCCCAGCATTTT	CASSSGLDQPQHF
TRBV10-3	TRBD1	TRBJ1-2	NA	TGTGCCATCAGTCGAACAGGGGAAGGCGGCTACACCTTC	CAISRTGEGGYTF
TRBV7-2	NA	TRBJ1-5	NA	TGTGCCAGCAGCTTATGGCTAAGCAATCAGCCCCAGCATTTT	CASSLWLSNQPQHF
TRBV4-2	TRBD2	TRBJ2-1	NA	TGTGCCAGCAGCCAAGATACTTTAGGGACTAGCGGGAGGAATGAGCAGTTCTTC	CASSQDTLGTSGRNEQFF
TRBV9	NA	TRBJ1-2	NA	TGTGCCAGCAGCGTAGGGGGGGCTGCCTATGGCTACACCTTC	CASSVGGAAYGYTF
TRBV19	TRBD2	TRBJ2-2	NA	TGTGCCAGTAGTATAGAAGGAGCGGGAGCCGCTAACACCGGGGAGCTGTTTTTT	CASSIEGAGAANTGELFF
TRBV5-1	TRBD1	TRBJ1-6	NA	TGCGCCAGCAGACCGGGACAGGGGAATTCACCCCTCCACTTT	CASRPGQGNSPLHF
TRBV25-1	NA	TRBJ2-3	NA	TGTGCCAGCCAGATCTTTAGCACAGATACGCAGTATTTT	CASQIFSTDTQYF
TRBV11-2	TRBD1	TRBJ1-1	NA	TGTGCCAGCAGCTTTGACAGGGTGTCTGAAGCTTTCTTT	CASSFDRVSEAFF
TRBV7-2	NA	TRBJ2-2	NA	TGTGCCAGCAGCTTAGCTGGAACGGCGAACACCGGGGAGCTGTTTTTT	CASSLAGTANTGELFF
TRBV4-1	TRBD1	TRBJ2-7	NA	TGCGCCAGCAGCCAAGATCCCGGGACAGGGGGTCTCTCCTACGAGCAGTACTTC	CASSQDPGTGGLSYEQYF
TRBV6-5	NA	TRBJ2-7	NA	TGTGCCAGCAGTTCCCGGGCCTACTTAGAGCAGTACTTC	CASSSRAYLEQYF
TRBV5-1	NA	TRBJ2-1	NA	TGCGCCAGCAGCTCCACGACGAGCTCCTACAATGAGCAGTTCTTC	CASSSTTSSYNEQFF
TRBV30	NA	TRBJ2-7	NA	TGTGCCTCAAAAGAACAGGGCTACGAGCAGTACTTC	CASKEQGYEQYF
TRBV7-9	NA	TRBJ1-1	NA	TGTGCCAGCAACATGGGCGGTCTTGGGGTGAACACTGAAGCTTTCTTT	CASNMGGLGVNTEAFF
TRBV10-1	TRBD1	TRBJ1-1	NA	TGCGCCAGCAGTGATTCGATGGACAGGGTTGAAGCTTTCTTT	CASSDSMDRVEAFF
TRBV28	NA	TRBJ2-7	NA	TGTGCCAGCAGCCCCGGCGGGACCATTAGCTCCTACGAGCAGTACTTC	CASSPGGTISSYEQYF
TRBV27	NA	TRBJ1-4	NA	TGTGCCAGCAGCCCTAGCCCCTCTACAGGGCGGGAAAAACTGTTTTTT	CASSPSPSTGREKLFF
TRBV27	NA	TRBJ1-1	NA	TGTGCCAGCTCCCAGGGGAGGGTCACTGAAGCTTTCTTT	CASSQGRVTEAFF
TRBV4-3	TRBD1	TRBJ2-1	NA	TGCGCCAGCAGCTGGGATAGCAGGGGGCAAAATGAGCAGTTCTTC	CASSWDSRGQNEQFF
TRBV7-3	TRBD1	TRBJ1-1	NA	TGTGCCAGCAGCTCTCACAGGGGTACTGAAGCTTTCTTT	CASSSHRGTEAFF
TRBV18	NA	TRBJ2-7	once	TGTGCCAGCTCACCCCCGGGGACCTACGAGCAGTACTTC	CASSPPGTYEQYF
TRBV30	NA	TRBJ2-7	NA	TGTGCCTGGAGCCTGAAGGTGGAGCAGTACTTC	CAWSLKVEQYF
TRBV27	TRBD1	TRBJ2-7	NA	TGTGCCAGCAGTTCCCCCCGTGGACAGGGTGGGGCCGAGCAGTACTTC	CASSSPRGQGGAEQYF
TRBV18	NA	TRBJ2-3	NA	TGTGCCAGCTCACTGGATCCGGGACACCTCACAGATACGCAGTATTTT	CASSLDPGHLTDTQYF
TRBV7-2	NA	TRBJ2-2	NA	TGTGCCAGCAGCTTCCAAACGAACACCGGGGAGCTGTTTTTT	CASSFQTNTGELFF
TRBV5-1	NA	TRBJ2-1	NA	TGCGCCAGCAGCTCGTACACAGGGTATGAGTTCTTC	CASSSYTGYEFF
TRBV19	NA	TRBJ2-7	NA	TGTGCCAGTAGTATTGCGGCTACCCGGGAGGAGCAGTACTTC	CASSIAATREEQYF
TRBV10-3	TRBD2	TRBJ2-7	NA	TGTGCCATCAAGTGGGGGACTAGCTCCTACGAGCAGTACTTC	CAIKWGTSSYEQYF
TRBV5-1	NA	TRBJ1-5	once	TGCGCCAGCAGCTTGGGGGGTGACAGTTATCAGCCCCAGCATTTT	CASSLGGDSYQPQHF
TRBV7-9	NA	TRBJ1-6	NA	TGTGCCAGCAGCCCCGGGGGGGTCCCCCTCCACTTT	CASSPGGVPLHF
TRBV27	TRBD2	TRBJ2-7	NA	TGTGCCAGCAAAACTAGCGGGAATATTGGGTCCTACGAGCAGTACTTC	CASKTSGNIGSYEQYF
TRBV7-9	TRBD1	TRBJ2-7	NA	TGTGCCAGCGACAAGACAGGGGGAACCGAGCAGTACTTC	CASDKTGGTEQYF
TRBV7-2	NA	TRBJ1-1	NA	TGTGCCAGCAGCCAACGACAGATTATGAACACTGAAGCTTTCTTT	CASSQRQIMNTEAFF
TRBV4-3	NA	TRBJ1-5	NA	TGCGCCAGCAGCCCCACCGCAGGCGGCGGGGTCAATCAGCCCCAGCATTTT	CASSPTAGGGVNQPQHF
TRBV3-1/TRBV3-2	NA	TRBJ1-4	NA	TGTGCCAGCAGTCCTCCACTACAGGGAAAGGTTGAAAAACTGTTTTTT	CASSPPLQGKVEKLFF
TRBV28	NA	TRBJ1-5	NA	TGTGCCAGCAGCCTCCCGGGTCTTGAGCCCCAGCATTTT	CASSLPGLEPQHF
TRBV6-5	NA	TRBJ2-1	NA	TGTGCCAGCACCGACGGGACACTTTTGATGGAGCAGTTCTTC	CASTDGTLLMEQFF